These T cell receptor beta chains were read from a single sample in a study of regulatory T cells in long-lasting Graves disease. TCRdb reanalysed the multiplex PCR reads using MiXCR and keeps one entry per CDR3 protein. The data contain 700,000 or so distinct CDR3 sequences, around 30% of them seen just once; the ten biggest clones take up 35% to 55%. The material sequenced was peripheral blood mononuclear cells (PBMCs), taken when the disease was refractory, from a patient treated with antithyroid drugs. The source is a female donor with Graves disease. Both conserved end residues are part of each CDR3. D genes are given only for firm matches. Size values are once, few and many counts, or a class for expanded clones, and some rows have none.

clone_size: NA
d_call: TRBD2
j_call: TRBJ2-2
v_call: TRBV10-2
cdr3_nt: TGCGCCAGCCTCCGGGGGGTTAACACCGGGGAGCTGTTTTTT
cdr3_aa: CASLRGVNTGELFF

clone_size: many
d_call: NA
j_call: TRBJ2-5
v_call: TRBV2
cdr3_nt: TGTGCCAGCAGTGACCTTGAGCTCTCGTCGGAGACCCAGTACTTC
cdr3_aa: CASSDLELSSETQYF

clone_size: many
d_call: TRBD1
j_call: TRBJ1-6
v_call: TRBV12-3/TRBV12-4
cdr3_nt: TGTGCCAGCACCCACAGGGGCTCCTATAATTCACCCCTCCACTTT
cdr3_aa: CASTHRGSYNSPLHF

clone_size: NA
d_call: TRBD2
j_call: TRBJ2-7
v_call: TRBV7-3
cdr3_nt: TGTGCCAGCCCGACTAGCGGGGGTATATACGAGCAGTACTTC
cdr3_aa: CASPTSGGIYEQYF

clone_size: NA
d_call: TRBD1
j_call: TRBJ1-2
v_call: TRBV12-3/TRBV12-4
cdr3_nt: TGTGCCAGCAGTTTAAGTTTCTCGCAGGGGGTTAACTATGGCTACACCTTC
cdr3_aa: CASSLSFSQGVNYGYTF

clone_size: NA
d_call: TRBD1
j_call: TRBJ2-5
v_call: TRBV20-1
cdr3_nt: TGCAGTGCTAGTGGTCGGACAGGGATACAAGAGACCCAGTACTTC
cdr3_aa: CSASGRTGIQETQYF

clone_size: NA
d_call: TRBD1
j_call: TRBJ1-4
v_call: TRBV7-9
cdr3_nt: TGTGCCAGCAGCGACGGACAGGCAACTAATGAAAAACTGTTTTTT
cdr3_aa: CASSDGQATNEKLFF

clone_size: NA
d_call: NA
j_call: TRBJ1-1
v_call: TRBV20-1
cdr3_nt: TGCAGTGCTAGGGACTTAAGGAAGGGCATGAACACTGAAGCTTTCTTT
cdr3_aa: CSARDLRKGMNTEAFF

clone_size: NA
d_call: TRBD2
j_call: TRBJ2-5
v_call: TRBV20-1
cdr3_nt: TGCAGTGCTAGTAGGCCTAGCGGGAGAACGGGCGAGACCCAGTACTTC
cdr3_aa: CSASRPSGRTGETQYF

clone_size: NA
d_call: TRBD2
j_call: TRBJ2-5
v_call: TRBV5-4
cdr3_nt: TGTGCCAGCAGCCCGGGGAGTAGCGGGAGGGCCAGGGAGACCCAGTACTTC
cdr3_aa: CASSPGSSGRARETQYF

clone_size: NA
d_call: NA
j_call: TRBJ2-7
v_call: TRBV29-1
cdr3_nt: TGCAGCGTTGAAGATTTACAAGTGGACGAGCAGTACTTC
cdr3_aa: CSVEDLQVDEQYF

clone_size: NA
d_call: NA
j_call: TRBJ2-7
v_call: TRBV12-3/TRBV12-4
cdr3_nt: TGTGCCAGCAGTTTAGATCAGTCCTACGAGCAGCACTTC
cdr3_aa: CASSLDQSYEQHF

clone_size: few
d_call: NA
j_call: TRBJ1-1
v_call: TRBV10-3
cdr3_nt: TGTGCCATCGGGCGGACCGTCCAGGAAACTGAAGCTTTCTTT
cdr3_aa: CAIGRTVQETEAFF

clone_size: many
d_call: NA
j_call: TRBJ1-4
v_call: TRBV15
cdr3_nt: TGTGCCACCAGCAGAGTTCAGGGTGCAGCTAATGAAAAACTGTTTTTT
cdr3_aa: CATSRVQGAANEKLFF

clone_size: few
d_call: TRBD1
j_call: TRBJ1-4
v_call: TRBV7-9
cdr3_nt: TGTGCCAGCAGCCGCCGACAGGGGGCTAGCGAAAAACTGTTTTTT
cdr3_aa: CASSRRQGASEKLFF

clone_size: few
d_call: NA
j_call: TRBJ1-2
v_call: TRBV20-1
cdr3_nt: TGCAGTGCTAGTCAAAATAACTATGGCTACACCTTC
cdr3_aa: CSASQNNYGYTF

clone_size: NA
d_call: NA
j_call: TRBJ2-5
v_call: TRBV6-5
cdr3_nt: TGTGCCAGCAGTTACGACGGCCTGGGGGACCAGTACTTC
cdr3_aa: CASSYDGLGDQYF

clone_size: many
d_call: NA
j_call: TRBJ1-5
v_call: TRBV2
cdr3_nt: TGTGCCAGCAGTCCCCAGGGAAGGGGCAATCAGCCCCAGCATTTT
cdr3_aa: CASSPQGRGNQPQHF

clone_size: NA
d_call: NA
j_call: TRBJ2-1
v_call: TRBV3-1
cdr3_nt: TGTGCCAGCAGCCAAGGGCGGGACTTCTACAATGAGCAGTTCTTC
cdr3_aa: CASSQGRDFYNEQFF

clone_size: few
d_call: NA
j_call: TRBJ1-5
v_call: TRBV27
cdr3_nt: TGTGCCAGCAGTTTAAGTGAAAGCTATCAGCCCCAGCATTTT
cdr3_aa: CASSLSESYQPQHF

clone_size: few
d_call: TRBD2
j_call: TRBJ2-5
v_call: TRBV6-1
cdr3_nt: TGTGCCAGCGGTGCTAGCGGGAACCGCCAAGAGACCCAGTACTTC
cdr3_aa: CASGASGNRQETQYF

clone_size: few
d_call: NA
j_call: TRBJ1-5
v_call: TRBV9
cdr3_nt: TGTGCCAGCAGCGTAGACTGGGGCGATCAGCCCCAGCATTTT
cdr3_aa: CASSVDWGDQPQHF

clone_size: few
d_call: TRBD1
j_call: TRBJ2-6
v_call: TRBV6-2/TRBV6-3
cdr3_nt: TGTGCCAGCAGCACAGGGGAAGGGGCCAACGTCCTGACTTTC
cdr3_aa: CASSTGEGANVLTF

clone_size: few
d_call: TRBD1
j_call: TRBJ2-5
v_call: TRBV10-3
cdr3_nt: TGTGCCATCAGCGGACAGGGACAAGAGACCCAGTACTTC
cdr3_aa: CAISGQGQETQYF

clone_size: many
d_call: NA
j_call: TRBJ2-7
v_call: TRBV11-2
cdr3_nt: TGTGCCAGCACCTTCGGTGGGCCCTACGAGCAGTACTTC
cdr3_aa: CASTFGGPYEQYF

clone_size: many
d_call: NA
j_call: TRBJ1-1
v_call: TRBV11-3
cdr3_nt: TGTGCCAGCAGCTTAGGGCAGGGCCACATGAACACTGAAGCTTTCTTT
cdr3_aa: CASSLGQGHMNTEAFF

clone_size: NA
d_call: NA
j_call: TRBJ1-1
v_call: TRBV2
cdr3_nt: TGTGCCAGCAACCCTAAACCAGGGATAGGGGTGAACACTGAAGCTTTCTTT
cdr3_aa: CASNPKPGIGVNTEAFF

clone_size: NA
d_call: TRBD1
j_call: TRBJ2-2
v_call: TRBV24-1
cdr3_nt: TGTGCCGCCTCACCCACAGGGGAAACCGGGGAGCTGTTTTTT
cdr3_aa: CAASPTGETGELFF

clone_size: NA
d_call: NA
j_call: TRBJ2-7
v_call: TRBV12-3/TRBV12-4
cdr3_nt: TGTGCCAGCAGTTTAGCGACTATACAAGCCTACGAGCAGTACTTC
cdr3_aa: CASSLATIQAYEQYF

clone_size: NA
d_call: NA
j_call: TRBJ2-2
v_call: TRBV6-1
cdr3_nt: TGTGCCAGCAGCTCCTCCTCCGGGGAGCTGTTTTTT
cdr3_aa: CASSSSSGELFF

clone_size: few
d_call: NA
j_call: TRBJ1-1
v_call: TRBV6-1
cdr3_nt: TGTGCCAGCAGTGAAGAGGGTAGGGTTGGTGAAGCTTTCTTT
cdr3_aa: CASSEEGRVGEAFF

clone_size: many
d_call: TRBD1
j_call: TRBJ2-7
v_call: TRBV28
cdr3_nt: TGTGCCAGCAGTTTATGGGGACAGGGGGCCTACGAACAGTACTTC
cdr3_aa: CASSLWGQGAYEQYF

clone_size: NA
d_call: NA
j_call: TRBJ2-7
v_call: TRBV6-1
cdr3_nt: TGTGCCAGCACCGACAGGACCTCCTACGAGCAGTACTTC
cdr3_aa: CASTDRTSYEQYF

clone_size: NA
d_call: TRBD1
j_call: TRBJ1-3
v_call: TRBV5-4
cdr3_nt: TGTGCCAGCAGCACGGGACAGCGAAACACCATATATTTT
cdr3_aa: CASSTGQRNTIYF

clone_size: few
d_call: TRBD1
j_call: TRBJ1-1
v_call: TRBV5-1
cdr3_nt: TGCGCCAGCAGCCGAGGGACAGTTTATGAAGCTTTCTTT
cdr3_aa: CASSRGTVYEAFF

clone_size: few
d_call: TRBD2
j_call: TRBJ2-5
v_call: TRBV12-3/TRBV12-4
cdr3_nt: TGTGCCAGCAGCCCGAGCGGGACCGGGGGGGCCCAGTACTTC
cdr3_aa: CASSPSGTGGAQYF

clone_size: many
d_call: TRBD2
j_call: TRBJ2-5
v_call: TRBV12-3/TRBV12-4
cdr3_nt: TGTGCCAGCCTAGCGGGGGAACAAGAGACCCAGTACTTC
cdr3_aa: CASLAGEQETQYF

clone_size: NA
d_call: NA
j_call: TRBJ1-5
v_call: TRBV11-2
cdr3_nt: TGTGCCAGCAGCCTGTCAGGGTTCAATCAGCCCCAGCATTTT
cdr3_aa: CASSLSGFNQPQHF